This record concerns one T cell receptor beta chain sequence. Its antigen is not known. This record comes from a study of cytomegalovirus exposure and HLA in healthy donors. Across the study: For the approximately 400 genotyped donors, approximately 83% fell within the Caucasian-associated ancestry cluster.

The PCR had 60 Vbeta and 13 Jbeta primers. Authors' data handling: The authors later counted roughly 87 million unique TCR beta chains, some 12 million of them shared. Measured with immunoSEQ multiplex PCR; TCRdb has only the in-frame clones, and not every one. V, J and clone size were drawn from that table, and D and trimming were deduced from the DNA. Found here are about 150,000 clones, over 60% of them singletons; the top ten hold 2.5% to 3.5%. The CDR3 runs 14 residues. V shed 0 bases and J shed 6 bases, with 10 bases lying between them. CDR1 is SGHRS, CDR2 YFSETQ, per germline. Study results and limitations: In an earlier analysis, productive rearrangement rates for most beta V segments clustered near 87% or 30%.

The clonotype originates from a woman in her thirties or forties in good health and CMV-seronegative. The rearrangement joins TRBV5-1 to TRBJ2-1, with D perhaps TRBD1 (6 bases). Sample: PBMCs. The CDR3 reads CASSLVPDSNEQFF. As DNA, the CDR3 is TGCGCCAGCAGCTTGGTCCCGGACAGCAATGAGCAGTTCTTC.